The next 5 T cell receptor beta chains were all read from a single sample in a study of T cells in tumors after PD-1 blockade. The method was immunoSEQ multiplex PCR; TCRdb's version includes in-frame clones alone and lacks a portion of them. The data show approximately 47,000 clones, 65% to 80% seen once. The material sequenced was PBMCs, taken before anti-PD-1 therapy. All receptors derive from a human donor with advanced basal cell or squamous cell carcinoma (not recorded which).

This chain's CDR3 is CASSLAARGASTDTQYF. CDR3 DNA sequence: TGTGCCAGCAGCTTAGCGGCTCGGGGTGCTAGCACAGATACGCAGTATTTT. The genes are TRBV7-2 and TRBJ2-3; D perhaps matches TRBD2 (5 bases). This CDR3 has 17 amino acids. V was trimmed by 0 bases and J by 0 bases, leaving 13 bases between them. Germline lookup yields CDR1 SGHTA and CDR2 FQGNSA.

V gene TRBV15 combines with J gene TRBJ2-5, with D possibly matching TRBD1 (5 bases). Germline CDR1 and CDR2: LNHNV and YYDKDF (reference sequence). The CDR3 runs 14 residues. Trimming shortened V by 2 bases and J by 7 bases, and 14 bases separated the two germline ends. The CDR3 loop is CATSRHNRTWTQYF. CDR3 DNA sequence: TGTGCCACCAGCAGACATAACAGGACGTGGACCCAGTACTTC.

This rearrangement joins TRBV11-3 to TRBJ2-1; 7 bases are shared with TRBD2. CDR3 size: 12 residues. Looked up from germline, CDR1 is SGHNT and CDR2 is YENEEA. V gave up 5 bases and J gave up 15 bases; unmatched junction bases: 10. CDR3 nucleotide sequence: TGTGCCAGCAGCCCCGGGACTACCATTGCGTTCTTC. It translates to CASSPGTTIAFF.

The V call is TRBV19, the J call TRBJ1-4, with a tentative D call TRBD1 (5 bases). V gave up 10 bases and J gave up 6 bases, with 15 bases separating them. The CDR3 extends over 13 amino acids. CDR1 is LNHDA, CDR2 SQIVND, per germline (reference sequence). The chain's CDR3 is CATKGQGYEKLFF. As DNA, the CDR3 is TGTGCCACTAAGGGGCAGGGATATGAAAAACTGTTTTTT.

CDR3 region: CASGYAPTGGAGETQYF. The CDR3 DNA reads TGTGCCAGCGGTTACGCCCCGACAGGGGGAGCGGGAGAGACCCAGTACTTC. The rearrangement uses TRBV7-2 and TRBJ2-5, with 9 positions matching TRBD1. After removal of 8 bases from V and 4 bases from J, the junction contained 17 bases not matched to a gene. The CDR3 covers 17 residues. The germline CDR1 and CDR2 sequences are SGHTA and FQGNSA.